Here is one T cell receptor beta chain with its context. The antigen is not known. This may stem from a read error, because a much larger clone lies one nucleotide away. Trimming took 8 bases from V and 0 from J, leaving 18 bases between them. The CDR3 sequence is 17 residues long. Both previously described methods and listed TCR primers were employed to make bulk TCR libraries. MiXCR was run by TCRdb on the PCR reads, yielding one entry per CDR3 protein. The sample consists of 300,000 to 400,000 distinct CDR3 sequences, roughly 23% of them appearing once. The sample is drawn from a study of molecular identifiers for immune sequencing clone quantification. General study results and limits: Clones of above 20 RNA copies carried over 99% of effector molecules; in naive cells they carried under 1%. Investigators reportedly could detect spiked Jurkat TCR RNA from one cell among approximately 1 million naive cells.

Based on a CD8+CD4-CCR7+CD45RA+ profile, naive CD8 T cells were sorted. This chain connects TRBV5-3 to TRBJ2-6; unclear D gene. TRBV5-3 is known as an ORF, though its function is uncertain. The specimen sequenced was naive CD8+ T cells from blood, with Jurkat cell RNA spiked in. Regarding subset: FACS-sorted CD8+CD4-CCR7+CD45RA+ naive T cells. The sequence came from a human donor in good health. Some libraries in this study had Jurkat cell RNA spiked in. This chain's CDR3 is CASSPDLTGSGANVLTF. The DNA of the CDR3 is TGTGCCAGCAGCCCTGACTTGACGGGCTCTGGGGCCAACGTCCTGACTTTC.